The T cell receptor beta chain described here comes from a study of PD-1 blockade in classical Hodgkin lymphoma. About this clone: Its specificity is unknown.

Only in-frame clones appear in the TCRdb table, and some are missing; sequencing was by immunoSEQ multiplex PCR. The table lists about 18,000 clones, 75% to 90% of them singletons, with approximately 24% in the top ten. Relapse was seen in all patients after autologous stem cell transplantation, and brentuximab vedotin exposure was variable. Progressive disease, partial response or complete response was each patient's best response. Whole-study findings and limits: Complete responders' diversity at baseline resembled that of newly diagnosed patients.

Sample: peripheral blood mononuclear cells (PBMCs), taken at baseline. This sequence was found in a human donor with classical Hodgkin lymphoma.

The DNA for the CDR3 is TGTGCCAGCAGCATCGCGCGGACTACTATGAACACCGGGGAGCTGTTTTTT. Translating gives CASSIARTTMNTGELFF. The chain joins TRBV11-2 to TRBJ2-2; the D gene is possibly TRBD2 (6 bases). Germline V gives CDR1 SGHAT, CDR2 FQNNGV. The CDR3 runs to 17 residues. Trimming cost V 5 bases and J 1 base, with 17 bases left between them.